The clone carrying this T cell receptor beta chain was counted a single time. The table came from immunoSEQ multiplex PCR; TCRdb's copy has only in-frame clones and leaves some out. The sample contains around 130,000 clones, just under 85% of which appear only once. The V end lost 7 bases, the J end lost 3 bases, and 12 bases lay between the germline ends. This CDR3 is 13 amino acids long. CDR1 is MNHEY and CDR2 is SVGAGI in the germline V gene. This specimen belongs to a study of blood T cell repertoires in COVID-19. Study information: The United States, Italy and Spain supplied acute and convalescent COVID-19 samples. Sources were T cells, B-cell-depleted T cells, or PBMCs; the material itself was cDNA or gDNA.

The sequence was obtained from a human donor in a cohort sampled during active COVID-19. The rearrangement uses TRBV6-5 and TRBJ1-1; D gene ambiguous. Sample: peripheral blood. The CDR3 protein is CASKEPGDTEAFF. CDR3 DNA sequence: TGTGCCAGCAAGGAGCCCGGGGACACTGAAGCTTTCTTT.